This T cell receptor beta chain was recovered during a study of T cells in Graves' hyperthyroidism and ophthalmopathy (dated by TCRdb to the late 2010s). In the study overall: Peripheral blood was sampled at the time of initial diagnosis, prior to any treatment. For training and testing, the roughly 97 patients in the discovery cohort were randomly divided in a 7:3 ratio. Once sampling was done, hyperthyroidism patients were given methimazole at a starting dose of 30 mg daily, whereas ophthalmopathy patients were given high-dose intravenous methylprednisolone. A discovery cohort of around 100 patients, roughly 40 with Graves' ophthalmopathy and about 60 with stable Graves' hyperthyroidism, was used to find distinguishing TCR V-J signatures. Prospective prediction of ophthalmopathy was tested in an independent validation cohort consisting of about 20 hyperthyroidism patients and approximately 16 patients who later progressed to ophthalmopathy. In addition, the study compared T-cell repertoires in thyroid tissue and in blood from a handful of Graves' hyperthyroidism patients. According to the paper, TCR Vbeta CDR3 sequencing was carried out on roughly 130 peripheral blood samples, which came from some 41 ophthalmopathy, about 75 hyperthyroidism and 17 progressor patients. The paper as a whole reports these results and caveats: A model built on a 13 V-J signature distinguished ophthalmopathy from stable hyperthyroidism, reaching 85% to 90% sensitivity and about 81% specificity in cross-validation and 80%/75% in testing. Most expanded thyroid clonotypes (frequency above 0.001) were also found in blood, which suggests that blood repertoires may mirror thyroid immune responses. No statistical method was used to set the sample size in advance, and investigators knew the group allocation. In validation, progression to ophthalmopathy was predicted by the model with 70.59% sensitivity and nearly 75% specificity, a median of approximately 6.5 months before onset.

The germline V gene specifies SGHRS as CDR1 and YFSETQ as CDR2. From the cysteine up to the phenylalanine, the CDR3 has a length of 15 residues. Only the CDR3 DNA stays, 45 bases, in frame from base 1. V loses 2 bases, J loses 9 bases, and the germline ends lie 18 bases apart. The hyperthyroidism patients were between 18 and 65 years old and newly diagnosed, with a disease duration of less than 2 months. Any patient with an uncontrolled infection, another autoimmune disease, pregnancy or lactation was excluded. Diagnoses relied on clinical symptoms, serum thyroxine and TRAb, thyroid ultrasound and orbital computed tomography. Blood from progressor patients was collected at the time of first diagnosis with hyperthyroidism, before any ophthalmopathy symptoms had appeared. PBMCs were separated from approximately 10 ml of fresh peripheral blood using Ficoll-Paque density gradient centrifugation. Progressor patients were defined as those initially diagnosed with Graves' hyperthyroidism in whom ophthalmopathy developed during follow-up. Total RNA was extracted with Trizol reagent, and quality was checked on an Agilent 2100 Bioanalyzer.

The TCR beta CDR3 regions were amplified from RNA transcripts. For the first round of RT-PCR on the TCR CDR3, the HTBI primer set was used together with the Qiagen OneStep RT-PCR kit. Libraries were constructed in a second round of multiplex PCR, after which size selection and purification were carried out. The libraries were sequenced on an Illumina HiSeq2000 using paired-end 100 bp reads. Per the source publication's procedure: SOAPnuke was used to process the raw data, removing reads that contained adapters or uncalled bases, had a mean Phred below 15, or lacked an exact match to the constant primer or identifier. High-quality paired reads were merged using COPE v1.2.5, and each unique nucleotide sequence was defined as a clonotype. MiTCR v1.1 was used to align clonotypes to the IMGT TRBV, TRBD and TRBJ reference segments. The analysis included only V-J combinations with a frequency above 0.0001, which together covered roughly 99% of the repertoires. A TCS score was defined as the ratio of F50 (clonal expansion) to E x V (chaos), with BLOSUM62-based TCRdist applied between CDR3 peptides within each V-J. Welch's t-statistics and random forest reduced roughly 540 V-J features to 10 to 15, which were used in a naive Bayes classifier (R e1071). The raw public reads went through TCRdb reprocessing: fastp at Q25, MiXCR clone calling, in-frame beta chains kept. Each CDR3 protein appears once, grouped with its most common genes and DNA. In this record, the V and J calls reflect TCRdb's handling and not the investigators' own analysis. A total of approximately 260,000 distinct CDR3 sequences appear in this sample, approximately 16% of them only once. The ten largest clones add up to roughly 31% of the sample.

The table lists this clonotype with many counts. Its antigen has not been determined. Within one base of it there is no much larger clone, and no base qualities were kept. The specimen sequenced was blood. This receptor was obtained from a woman aged 45 to 65 with Graves' hyperthyroidism that later progressed to Graves' ophthalmopathy. In this chain, TRBV5-1 is recombined with TRBJ2-1, and perhaps TRBD2 as D gene, on 6 matching bases. The DNA is as follows: TGCGCCAGCAGCTTCAGGGAGGCAGGTAGGGCTGAGCAGTTCTTC. The encoded protein is CASSFREAGRAEQFF.